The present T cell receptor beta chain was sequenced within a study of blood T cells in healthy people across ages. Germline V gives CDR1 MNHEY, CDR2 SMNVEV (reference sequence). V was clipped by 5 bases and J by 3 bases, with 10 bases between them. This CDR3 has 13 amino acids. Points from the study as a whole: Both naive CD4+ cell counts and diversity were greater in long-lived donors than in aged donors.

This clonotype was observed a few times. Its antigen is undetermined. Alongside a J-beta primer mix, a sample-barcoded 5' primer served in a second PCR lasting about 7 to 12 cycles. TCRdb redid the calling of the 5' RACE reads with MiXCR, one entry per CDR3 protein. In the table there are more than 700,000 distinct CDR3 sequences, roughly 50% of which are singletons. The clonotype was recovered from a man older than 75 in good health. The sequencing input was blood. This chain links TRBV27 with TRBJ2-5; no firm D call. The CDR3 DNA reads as TGTGCCAGCAGTGTCCGGGTCGAAGAGACCCAGTACTTC. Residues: CASSVRVEETQYF.